The source of this TCR beta chain is a study of blood T cell repertoires in COVID-19. Data came from immunoSEQ multiplex PCR; TCRdb stores just in-frame clones and leaves some out. The sample shows 280,000 or so clones, around nine tenths of them seen only once. Between the trimmed V and J ends, which lost 6 bases and 2 bases, there was a span of 17 bases. Germline V gene sequence: CDR1 SGHRS, CDR2 YFSETQ. The CDR3 runs 15 residues. The study recruited people aged about 18 to 95 years across about two dozen US areas. For recovered donors of Cohort 3, there were two negative PCRs, clearance, or symptom resolution.

Source material: PBMCs or T cells enriched from blood (not recorded which). V and J are TRBV5-1 and TRBJ1-1, with unresolved D. The TCR was taken from a woman in her 40s who had recovered from COVID-19. The CDR3 DNA reads as TGCGCCAGCACCCCTCCCGAGTCGTTTAACACTGAAGCTTTCTTT. This sequence encodes CASTPPESFNTEAFF.